Below, 5 T cell receptor beta chains from the same sample are listed, as sequenced in a study of shared clonotypes between healthy human individuals. Using immunoSEQ multiplex PCR, the repertoire was profiled, and TCRdb retains in-frame clones only, with some absent. Of roughly 530,000 clones in the sample, about 96% are singletons; the top ten hold 0.06%. The sequenced sample consisted of naive CD4+ T cells sorted from blood. Described subset: CD45RA+ positively selected. These receptors were obtained from a woman aged 25-40 years in good health.

The chain carries TRBV7-7 and TRBJ2-5; 7 positions agree with TRBD2. This CDR3 spans 14 amino acids. Per germline, CDR1 SSHAT and CDR2 FNYEAQ (reference sequence). V gave up 1 base and J gave up 4 bases; unmatched junction bases: 3. The CDR3 region has the DNA TGTGCCAGCAGCTTAGGTCCGGGAGGAGAGACCCAGTACTTC. Protein product: CASSLGPGGETQYF.

This clone appeared a few times. The genes are TRBV11-3 and TRBJ1-1, with TRBD1 matching 7 bases. CDR3 length: 12 amino acids. Trimming took 4 bases from V and 11 from J; bases not matched to a gene: 7. CDR1 and CDR2 from the germline V gene are SGHNT and YENEEA. The CDR3 DNA follows: TGTGCCAGCAGCTCCTCAGGGGGGACGGCTTTCTTT. This gives the protein CASSSSGGTAFF.

This sequence joins TRBV5-1 and TRBJ2-5, with D hard to call. Trimming cost V 0 bases and J 0 bases, with 6 bases left between them. The CDR3 has 14 residues. Germline V gives CDR1 SGHRS, CDR2 YFSETQ. The CDR3 DNA reads TGCGCCAGCAGCTTGGGGGGTTACCAAGAGACCCAGTACTTC. Its protein product is CASSLGGYQETQYF.

This clone has a single count. This rearrangement joins TRBV18 to TRBJ2-1; unclear D gene. Deletions cut 4 bases from V and 9 bases from J, with 13 bases between. Germline CDR1 reads KGHSH; CDR2 reads LQKENI. This CDR3 has 13 residues. CDR3 bases: TGTGCCAGCTCACAAGATAAGGGTGGTGAGCAGTTCTTC. It yields the protein CASSQDKGGEQFF.

This sequence joins TRBV27 and TRBJ1-2; D uncertain. The V end lost 7 bases, the J end lost 3 bases, and 18 bases lay between the germline ends. This CDR3 spans 15 amino acids. Germline CDR1 reads MNHEY; CDR2 reads SMNVEV (reference sequence). CDR3 residues: CASKSPRNTHYGYTF. CDR3 bases: TGTGCCAGCAAGTCCCCCCGAAACACCCACTATGGCTACACCTTC.